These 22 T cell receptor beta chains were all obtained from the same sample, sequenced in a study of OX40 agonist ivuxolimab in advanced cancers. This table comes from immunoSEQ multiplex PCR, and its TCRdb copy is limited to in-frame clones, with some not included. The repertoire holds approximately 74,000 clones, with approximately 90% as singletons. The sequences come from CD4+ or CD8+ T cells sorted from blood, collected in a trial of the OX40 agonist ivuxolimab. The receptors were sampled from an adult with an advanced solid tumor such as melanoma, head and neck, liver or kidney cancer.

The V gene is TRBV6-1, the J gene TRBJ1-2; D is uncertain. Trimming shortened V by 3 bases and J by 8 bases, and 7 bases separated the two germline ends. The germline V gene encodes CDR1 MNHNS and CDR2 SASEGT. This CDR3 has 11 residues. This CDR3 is CASSDVRGYTF. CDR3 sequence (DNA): TGTGCCAGCAGTGACGTGAGAGGCTACACCTTC.

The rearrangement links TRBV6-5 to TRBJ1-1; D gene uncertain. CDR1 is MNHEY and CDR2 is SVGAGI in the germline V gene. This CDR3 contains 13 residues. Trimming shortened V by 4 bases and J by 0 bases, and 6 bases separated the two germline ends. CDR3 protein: CASSWAVNTEAFF. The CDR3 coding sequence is TGTGCCAGCAGTTGGGCTGTGAACACTGAAGCTTTCTTT.

CDR3 nucleotides: TGTGCCAGTAGTCTACAGGGGAATCAAAACTATGGCTACACCTTC. It codes for CASSLQGNQNYGYTF. The V and J genes are TRBV19 and TRBJ1-2, with 7 nucleotides matching TRBD1. Germline values: CDR1 LNHDA, CDR2 SQIVND (reference sequence). The CDR3 contains 15 residues. The V segment lost 5 bases and the J segment 2 bases; nucleotides outside the gene matches: 8.

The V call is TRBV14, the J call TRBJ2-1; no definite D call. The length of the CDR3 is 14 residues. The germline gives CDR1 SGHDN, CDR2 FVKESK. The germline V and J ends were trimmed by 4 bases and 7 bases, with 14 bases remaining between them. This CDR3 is CASSPPRKANEQFF. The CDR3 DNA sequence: TGTGCCAGCAGCCCTCCTAGAAAAGCGAATGAGCAGTTCTTC.

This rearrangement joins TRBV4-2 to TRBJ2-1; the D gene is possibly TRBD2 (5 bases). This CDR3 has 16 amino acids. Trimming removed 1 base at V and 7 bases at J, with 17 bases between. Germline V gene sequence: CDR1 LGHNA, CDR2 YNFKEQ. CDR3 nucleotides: TGTGCCAGCAGCCAAGTAGCCCGAGGGCCGGTGAATGAGCAGTTCTTC. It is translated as CASSQVARGPVNEQFF.

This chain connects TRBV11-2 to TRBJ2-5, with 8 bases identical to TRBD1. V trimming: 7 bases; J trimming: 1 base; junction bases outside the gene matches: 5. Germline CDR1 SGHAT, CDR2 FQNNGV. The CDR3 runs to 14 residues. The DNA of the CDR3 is TGTGCCAGCACTTCCGGACAGGGCCAAGAGACCCAGTACTTC. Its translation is CASTSGQGQETQYF.

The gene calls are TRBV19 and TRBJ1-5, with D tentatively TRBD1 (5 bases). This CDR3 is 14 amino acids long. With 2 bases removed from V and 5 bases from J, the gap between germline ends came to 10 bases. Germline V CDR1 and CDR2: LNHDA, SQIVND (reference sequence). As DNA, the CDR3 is TGTGCCAGTAGTATATTAGGGGTTTATCAGCCCCAGCATTTT. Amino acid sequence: CASSILGVYQPQHF.

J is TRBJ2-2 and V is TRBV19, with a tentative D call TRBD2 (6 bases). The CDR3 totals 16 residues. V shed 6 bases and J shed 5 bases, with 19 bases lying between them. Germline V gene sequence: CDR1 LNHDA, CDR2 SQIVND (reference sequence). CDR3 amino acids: CASRRMQEGRTGELFF. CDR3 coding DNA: TGTGCCAGTAGAAGGATGCAGGAGGGCCGGACCGGGGAGCTGTTTTTT. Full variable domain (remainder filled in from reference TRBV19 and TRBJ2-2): DGGITQSPKYLFRKEGQNVTLSCEQNLNHDAMYWYRQDPGQGLRLIYYSQIVNDFQKGDIAEGYSVSREKKESFPLTVTSAQKNPTAFYLCASRRMQEGRTGELFFGEGSRLTVL.

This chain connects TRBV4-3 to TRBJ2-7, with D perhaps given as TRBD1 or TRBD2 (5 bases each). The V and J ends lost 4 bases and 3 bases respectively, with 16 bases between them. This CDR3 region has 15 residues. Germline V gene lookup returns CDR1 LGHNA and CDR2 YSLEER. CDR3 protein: CASSPPRGFLYEQYF. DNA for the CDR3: TGCGCCAGCAGCCCACCGAGGGGTTTCCTCTACGAGCAGTACTTC.

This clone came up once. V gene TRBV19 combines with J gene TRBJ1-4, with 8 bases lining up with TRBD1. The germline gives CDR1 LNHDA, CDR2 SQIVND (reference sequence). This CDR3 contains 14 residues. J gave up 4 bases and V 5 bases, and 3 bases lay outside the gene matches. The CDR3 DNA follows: TGTGCCAGTAGTGGACAGGGAGGTAATGAAAAACTGTTTTTT. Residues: CASSGQGGNEKLFF.

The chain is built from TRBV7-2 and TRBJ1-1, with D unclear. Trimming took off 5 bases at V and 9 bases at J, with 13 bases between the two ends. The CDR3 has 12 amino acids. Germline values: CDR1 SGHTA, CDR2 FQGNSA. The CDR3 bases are TGTGCCAGCAGCGTGGGTACGGCAAAAGCTTTCTTT. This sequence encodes CASSVGTAKAFF.

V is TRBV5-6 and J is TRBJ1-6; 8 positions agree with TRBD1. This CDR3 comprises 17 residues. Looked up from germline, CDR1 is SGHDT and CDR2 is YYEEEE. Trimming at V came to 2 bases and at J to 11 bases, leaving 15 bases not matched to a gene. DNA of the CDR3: TGTGCCAGCAGCTTAGACCGGACAGGGATAAAGTTTACACCCCTCCACTTT. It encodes CASSLDRTGIKFTPLHF.

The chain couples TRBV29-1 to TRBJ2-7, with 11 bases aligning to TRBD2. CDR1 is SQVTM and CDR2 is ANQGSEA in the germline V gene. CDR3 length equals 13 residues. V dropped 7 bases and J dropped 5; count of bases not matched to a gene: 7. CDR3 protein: CSATGTSGHEQYF. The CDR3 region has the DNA TGCAGCGCAACCGGGACTAGCGGCCACGAGCAGTACTTC.

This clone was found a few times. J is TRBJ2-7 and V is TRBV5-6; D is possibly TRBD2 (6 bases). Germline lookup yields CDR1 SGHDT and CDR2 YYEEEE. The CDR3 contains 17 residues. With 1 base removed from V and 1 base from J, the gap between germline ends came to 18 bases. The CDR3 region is CASSLWSLSRDSYEQYF. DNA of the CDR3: TGTGCCAGCAGCTTGTGGTCTCTGTCGCGGGATTCCTACGAGCAGTACTTC.

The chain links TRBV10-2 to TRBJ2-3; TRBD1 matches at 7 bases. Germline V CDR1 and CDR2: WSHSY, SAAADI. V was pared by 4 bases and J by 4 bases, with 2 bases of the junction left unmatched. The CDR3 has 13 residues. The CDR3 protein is CASSAQGADTQYF. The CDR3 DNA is TGCGCCAGCAGTGCCCAGGGGGCAGATACGCAGTATTTT.

For the CDR3, the DNA is TGTGCCAGCAGCTTAACGGGGGGCGCGGGGCCAACTGAAGCTTTCTTT. Its protein is CASSLTGGAGPTEAFF. The chain recombines TRBV7-9 with TRBJ1-1, with D tentatively TRBD1 (6 bases). The ends were cut back, 2 bases at V and 5 bases at J, with 18 bases in the middle. The CDR3 runs 16 residues. CDR1 is SEHNR, CDR2 FQNEAQ, per germline (reference sequence). The full variable domain, in which reference TRBV7-9 and TRBJ1-1 provide the parts outside the CDR3, is DTGVSQNPRHKITKRGQNVTFRCDPISEHNRLYWYRQTLGQGPEFLTYFQNEAQLEKSRLLSDRFSAERPKGSFSTLEIQRTEQGDSAMYLCASSLTGGAGPTEAFFGQGTRLTVV.

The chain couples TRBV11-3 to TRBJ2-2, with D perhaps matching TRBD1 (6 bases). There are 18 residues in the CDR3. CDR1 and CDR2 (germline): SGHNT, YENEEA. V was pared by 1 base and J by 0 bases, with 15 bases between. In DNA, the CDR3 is TGTGCCAGCAGCTTAGGAGGACTGGGACACGCGAACACCGGGGAGCTGTTTTTT. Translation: CASSLGGLGHANTGELFF. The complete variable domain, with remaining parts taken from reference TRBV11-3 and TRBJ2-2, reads EAGVVQSPRYKIIEKKQPVAFWCNPISGHNTLYWYLQNLGQGPELLIRYENEEAVDDSQLPKDRFSAERLKGVDSTLKIQPAELGDSAVYLCASSLGGLGHANTGELFFGEGSRLTVL.

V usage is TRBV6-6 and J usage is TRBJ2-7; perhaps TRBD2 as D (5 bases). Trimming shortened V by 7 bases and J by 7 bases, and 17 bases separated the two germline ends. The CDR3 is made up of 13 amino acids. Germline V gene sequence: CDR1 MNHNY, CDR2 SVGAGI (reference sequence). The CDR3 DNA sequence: TGTGCCAGCATCGGCGACGGGATATGGGAGCAGTACTTC. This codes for CASIGDGIWEQYF.

In DNA, the CDR3 is TGTGCCAGCAGCTCCGGGACAGGCACCTATAATTCACCCCTCCACTTT. Translated: CASSSGTGTYNSPLHF. V and J are TRBV7-9 and TRBJ1-6; 8 bases map to TRBD1. In germline, CDR1 is SEHNR, CDR2 FQNEAQ (reference sequence). V gave up 4 bases and J gave up 2 bases; unmatched junction bases: 4. The CDR3 covers 16 residues. Filled out from reference TRBV7-9 and TRBJ1-6, the complete variable domain reads DTGVSQNPRHKITKRGQNVTFRCDPISEHNRLYWYRQTLGQGPEFLTYFQNEAQLEKSRLLSDRFSAERPKGSFSTLEIQRTEQGDSAMYLCASSSGTGTYNSPLHFGNGTRLTVT.

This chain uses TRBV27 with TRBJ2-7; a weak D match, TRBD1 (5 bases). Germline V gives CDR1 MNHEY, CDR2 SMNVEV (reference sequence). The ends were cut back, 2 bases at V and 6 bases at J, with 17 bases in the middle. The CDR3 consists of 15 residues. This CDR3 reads CASSLEAGSLPEQYF. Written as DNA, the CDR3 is TGTGCCAGCAGTTTAGAAGCAGGGTCCCTCCCCGAGCAGTACTTC.

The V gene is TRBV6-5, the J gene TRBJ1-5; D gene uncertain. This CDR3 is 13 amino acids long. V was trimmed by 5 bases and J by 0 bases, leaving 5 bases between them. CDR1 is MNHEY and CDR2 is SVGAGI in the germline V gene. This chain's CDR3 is CASSPYSNQPQHF. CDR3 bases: TGTGCCAGCAGTCCCTATAGCAATCAGCCCCAGCATTTT.

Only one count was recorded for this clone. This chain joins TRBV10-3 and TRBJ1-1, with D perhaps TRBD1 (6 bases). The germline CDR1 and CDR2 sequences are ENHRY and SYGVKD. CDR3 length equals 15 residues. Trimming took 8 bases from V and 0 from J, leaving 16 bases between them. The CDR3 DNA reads TGTGCCATCCGGGGGGCCGGGGAGGTGAACACTGAAGCTTTCTTT. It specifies CAIRGAGEVNTEAFF.